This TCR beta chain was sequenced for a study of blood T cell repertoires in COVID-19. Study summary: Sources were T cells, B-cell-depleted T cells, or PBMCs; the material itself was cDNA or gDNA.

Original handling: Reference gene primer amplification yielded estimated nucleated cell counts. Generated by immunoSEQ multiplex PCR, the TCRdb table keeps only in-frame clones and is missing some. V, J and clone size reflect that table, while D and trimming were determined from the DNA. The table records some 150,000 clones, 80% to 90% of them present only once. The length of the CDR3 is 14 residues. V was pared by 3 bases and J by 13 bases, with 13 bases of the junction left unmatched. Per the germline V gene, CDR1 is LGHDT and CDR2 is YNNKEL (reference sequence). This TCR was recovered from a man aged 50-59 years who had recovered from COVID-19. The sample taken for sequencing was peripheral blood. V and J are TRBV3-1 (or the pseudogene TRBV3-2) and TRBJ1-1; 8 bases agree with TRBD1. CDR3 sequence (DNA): TGTGCCAGCAGCCACCTGACAGGGGCGGCACCCGTTTTCTTT. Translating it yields CASSHLTGAAPVFF.